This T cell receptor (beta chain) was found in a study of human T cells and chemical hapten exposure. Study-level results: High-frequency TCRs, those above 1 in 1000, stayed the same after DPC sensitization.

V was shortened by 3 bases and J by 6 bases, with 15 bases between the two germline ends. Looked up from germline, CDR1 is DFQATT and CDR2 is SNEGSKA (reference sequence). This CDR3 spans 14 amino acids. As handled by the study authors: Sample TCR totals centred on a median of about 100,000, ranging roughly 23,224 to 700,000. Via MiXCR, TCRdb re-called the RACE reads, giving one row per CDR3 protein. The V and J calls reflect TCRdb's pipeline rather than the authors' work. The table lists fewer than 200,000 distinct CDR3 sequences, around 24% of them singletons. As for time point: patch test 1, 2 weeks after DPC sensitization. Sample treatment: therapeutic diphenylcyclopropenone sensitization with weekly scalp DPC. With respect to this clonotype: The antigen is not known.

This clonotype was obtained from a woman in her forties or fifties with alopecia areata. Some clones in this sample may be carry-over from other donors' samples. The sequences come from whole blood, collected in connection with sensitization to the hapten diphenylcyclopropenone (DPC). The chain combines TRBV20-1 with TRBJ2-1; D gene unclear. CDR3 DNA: TGCAGTGCTAGGAGGAGAGTTTCTATCAATGAGCAGTTCTTC. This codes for CSARRRVSINEQFF.